What follows are 19 T cell receptor beta chains derived from one specimen sequenced in a study of regulatory T cells in long-lasting Graves disease. As to time point: newly diagnosed GD, antithyroid drugs for less than 3 months. The TCR library used RNA extracted from PBMCs. The TCR beta library used iRepertoire HTBI primers with Arm-PCR amplification of CDR3. Via MiXCR, TCRdb re-called the multiplex PCR reads, giving one row per CDR3 protein. The sample contains some 500,000 distinct CDR3 sequences, about 16% of which appear only once. These data were also filed under a second study, of T cells in Graves' hyperthyroidism and ophthalmopathy.

The specimen was peripheral blood mononuclear cells (PBMCs), collected at new diagnosis, from a patient treated with antithyroid drugs. Receptor source: a woman aged 35 to 59 with Graves disease.

This clonotype appeared many times. V usage is TRBV12-3 or TRBV12-4 and J usage is TRBJ2-1; D perhaps matches TRBD2 (5 bases). The CDR3 totals 14 residues. Trimming took off 8 bases at V and 5 bases at J, with 16 bases between the two ends. The CDR3 DNA is TGTGCCAGCGGGAGAGTGGGGATAAACAATGAGCAGTTCTTC. It yields the protein CASGRVGINNEQFF.

The chain joins TRBV11-3 to TRBJ1-4; TRBD1 aligns across 10 bases. V lost 4 bases, J lost 3 bases, and 11 bases stayed unmatched. Germline values: CDR1 SGHNT, CDR2 YENEEA. The CDR3 runs 18 residues. CDR3 protein: CASSSTDRGRMSNEKLFF. CDR3 bases: TGTGCCAGCAGCTCCACTGACAGGGGGCGGATGTCTAATGAAAAACTGTTTTTT. The full variable domain, with the rest looked up from reference TRBV11-3 and TRBJ1-4, is EAGVVQSPRYKIIEKKQPVAFWCNPISGHNTLYWYLQNLGQGPELLIRYENEEAVDDSQLPKDRFSAERLKGVDSTLKIQPAELGDSAVYLCASSSTDRGRMSNEKLFFGSGTQLSVL.

This clonotype was counted only a few times. V gene TRBV3-1 combines with J gene TRBJ1-1; TRBD1 agrees at 7 bases. The CDR3 is 14 residues long. From germline, CDR1 is LGHDT and CDR2 YNNKEL (reference sequence). V trimming: 1 base; J trimming: 5 bases; junction bases outside the gene matches: 4. This CDR3 reads CASSQAGGGTEAFF. The CDR3 DNA reads TGTGCCAGCAGCCAAGCAGGGGGAGGGACTGAAGCTTTCTTT.

In its sample, this clonotype was seen a few times. The chain combines TRBV9 with TRBJ2-1; weak D call: TRBD2 (6 bases). This CDR3 has 18 residues. Trimming removed 0 bases from V and 5 bases from J, with 21 bases in between. Per germline, CDR1 SGDLS and CDR2 YYNGEE. This CDR3 is CASSVASWRGHRNNEQFF. CDR3 in DNA: TGTGCCAGCAGCGTAGCTAGTTGGAGGGGCCATAGAAACAATGAGCAGTTCTTC.

V is TRBV5-6 and J is TRBJ1-1; D is unresolved. Germline V gene data show CDR1 as SGHDT and CDR2 as YYEEEE. The CDR3 runs to 16 residues. The V and J ends lost 1 base and 4 bases respectively, with 17 bases between them. The CDR3 coding sequence is TGTGCCAGCAGCTTGCGGGTAGTGACACTTGTCACTGAAGCTTTCTTT. Its translation is CASSLRVVTLVTEAFF.

The chain has TRBV3-1 and TRBJ1-2; maybe TRBD1 (6 bases). The CDR3 is made up of 16 amino acids. Trimming took off 0 bases at V and 8 bases at J, with 19 bases between the two ends. Germline V lookup: CDR1 LGHDT, CDR2 YNNKEL (reference sequence). CDR3 sequence: CASSQDRVGGAAGYTF. CDR3 bases: TGTGCCAGCAGCCAAGACCGGGTCGGGGGCGCAGCCGGCTACACCTTC.

The chain combines TRBV28 with TRBJ2-7; 9 bases agree with TRBD1. CDR1 and CDR2 (germline): MDHEN, SYDVKM. The CDR3 has 16 amino acids. J was trimmed by 2 bases and V by 4 bases; bases with no gene match: 9. CDR3 protein: CASSYRITGGTYEQYF. Written as DNA, the CDR3 is TGTGCCAGCAGTTACAGAATAACAGGGGGCACCTACGAGCAGTACTTC.

This clonotype has a handful of counts. The rearrangement links TRBV12-3 or TRBV12-4 to TRBJ2-1; a weak D match, TRBD2 (5 bases). V was clipped by 5 bases and J by 8 bases, with 10 bases between them. This CDR3 is built from 12 residues. In DNA form, the CDR3 reads TGTGCCAGCAGTCCCGGGAATCATGAGCAGTTCTTC. It encodes CASSPGNHEQFF.

The J gene is TRBJ2-1, the V gene TRBV3-1; 12 nucleotides line up with TRBD2. J was trimmed by 7 bases and V by 4 bases; bases with no gene match: 8. The CDR3 sequence is 16 residues long. CDR1 LGHDT and CDR2 YNNKEL come from the germline V gene (reference sequence). Here the CDR3 DNA reads TGTGCCAGCAGCCGCTTGCTAGCGGGGGGGCCGAATGAGCAGTTCTTC. Residues: CASSRLLAGGPNEQFF.

The genes are TRBV5-1 and TRBJ1-6; a weak D match, TRBD1 (6 bases). Trimming removed 4 bases at V and 10 bases at J, with 15 bases between. Germline loops: CDR1 SGHRS, CDR2 YFSETQ. This CDR3 is built from 14 residues. CDR3 nucleotide sequence: TGCGCCAGCAGCCCTGGGGGCCCGGCCTCACCCCTCCACTTT. Its protein product is CASSPGGPASPLHF.

This clonotype was counted at least ten times. The chain has TRBV12-3 or TRBV12-4 and TRBJ1-1; D is ambiguous. The CDR3 has 14 amino acids. The V end was cut by 6 bases, the J end by 0 bases, with 11 bases between. CDR3: CASSRTRMNTEAFF. DNA of the CDR3: TGTGCCAGCAGCCGCACTAGGATGAACACTGAAGCTTTCTTT.

This clonotype occurred a few times. The chain has TRBV6-1 and TRBJ2-7; TRBD2 matches at 9 bases. CDR1 and CDR2 (germline): MNHNS, SASEGT. With 6 bases clipped from V and 7 bases from J, the junction kept 10 bases outside the gene matches. CDR3 length: 14 residues. The CDR3 nucleotides read TGTGCCAGCAGGGTGGCGGGGGGGCCGGATGAGCAGTACTTC. Protein sequence: CASRVAGGPDEQYF.

About this clonotype itself: A far larger clone is only one base removed, so a read error is likely. The rearrangement joins TRBV7-9 to TRBJ2-5, with D possibly TRBD2 on 6 matching bases. V lost 1 base to trimming and J lost 5 bases, with 17 bases between them. CDR3 length equals 16 residues. CDR1 is SEHNR, CDR2 FQNEAQ, per germline (reference sequence). The CDR3 reads CASSLGRDGGAETQYF. The CDR3 bases are TGTGCCAGCAGCTTAGGGCGGGACGGGGGAGCTGAGACCCAGTACTTC.

This clonotype appeared many times. This chain uses TRBV24-1 with TRBJ2-1; TRBD2 aligns across 11 bases. CDR1 and CDR2 (germline): KGHDR, SFDVKD. Trimming cost V 3 bases and J 3 bases; bases outside gene matches: 6. The CDR3 runs 17 residues. The CDR3 nucleotides are TGTGCCACCAGTGATCCGTCTAGCGGGGGGTACTACAATGAGCAGTTCTTC. This codes for CATSDPSSGGYYNEQFF.

This chain uses TRBV7-3 with TRBJ1-5; D is undetermined. Per the germline V gene, CDR1 is SGHTA and CDR2 is FQGTGA. V dropped 2 bases and J dropped 5 bases, with 13 bases sitting between them. CDR3 length: 15 residues. The CDR3 spells CASSLSGQRDQPQHF. Here the CDR3 DNA reads TGTGCCAGCAGCTTATCCGGCCAGAGGGATCAGCCCCAGCATTTT.

The rearrangement links TRBV7-6 to TRBJ1-3; D gene uncertain. V was shortened by 1 base and J by 1 base, with 11 bases between the two germline ends. Per the germline V gene, CDR1 is SGHVS and CDR2 is FNYEAQ. The CDR3 covers 16 residues. DNA for the CDR3: TGTGCCAGCAGCTTAGGAGCTTCGGGTTCTGGAAACACCATATATTTT. Translated: CASSLGASGSGNTIYF.

This clonotype was recorded many times. The gene calls are TRBV11-3 and TRBJ1-1; maybe TRBD1 (5 bases). Trimming pared 4 bases from V and 1 base from J, leaving 10 bases between. This CDR3 is 14 amino acids long. The germline gives CDR1 SGHNT, CDR2 YENEEA. In nucleotides, the CDR3 is TGTGCCAGCAGCTATGCCACAGGGAACACTGAAGCTTTCTTT. Its protein is CASSYATGNTEAFF.

This clonotype was detected many times. For the CDR3, the DNA is TGTGCCAGCAGCCAAGAGACAGAGACCCAGTACTTC. This codes for CASSQETETQYF. The chain carries TRBV3-1 and TRBJ2-5; D unclear. CDR3 length equals 12 residues. V shed 0 bases and J shed 4 bases, with 3 bases lying between them. Germline CDR1 LGHDT, CDR2 YNNKEL (reference sequence).

Ten or more counts support this clonotype. The chain couples TRBV18 to TRBJ2-1; D is unclear. This CDR3 contains 11 residues. CDR1 and CDR2 (germline): KGHSH, LQKENI. V was shortened by 4 bases and J by 8 bases, with 6 bases between the two germline ends. As DNA, the CDR3 is TGTGCCAGCTCACGAAGGGATGAGCAGTTCTTC. It specifies CASSRRDEQFF.